This T cell receptor beta chain emerged from a study of T cell responses to AZD1222 COVID-19 vaccine. Overall study findings and caveats: White British ancestry dominated among donors, who included more females, and clonal diversity was possibly underestimated. Regions 160-218 and 743-854 dominated among vaccine-associated CD4 TCRs spanning spike. Seropositive status at baseline applied to only six AZD1222 recipients.

Profiling relied on immunoSEQ multiplex PCR, and the TCRdb table lists in-frame clones only, not all of them. The sample holds 180,000 or so clones; around 92% are singletons and the top ten take approximately 1.2%. About this clone: Antigen unknown.

This CDR3 spans 15 amino acids. The germline CDR1 and CDR2 sequences are ENHRY and SYGVKD. J gave up 1 base and V 11 bases, and 8 bases lay outside the gene matches. The receptor was derived from an adult who received the AZD1222 COVID-19 vaccine. Material: peripheral blood, obtained 28 days after the second AZD1222 dose. The chain uses TRBV10-3 and TRBJ1-4; 9 bases match TRBD1. The CDR3 DNA reads as TGTGCCTCAGGGGGACAGGGAGGAACTAATGAAAAACTGTTTTTT. Translation: CASGGQGGTNEKLFF.